This entry is about one T cell receptor (beta chain). What it binds is unknown. The PCR ran on 60 Vbeta and 13 Jbeta primers. Libraries were prepared by immunoSEQ multiplex PCR; TCRdb keeps only in-frame clonotypes and omits some of them. The data hold 100,000 to 150,000 clones, with 55% to 75% observed a single time. The sample originates from a study of cytomegalovirus exposure and HLA in healthy donors. Study information: Unique TCRs numbering roughly 85 million, obtained from HLA-typed donors, made up an early data release. Points from the study as a whole: The investigators catalogued some 160 TCR beta chains as cytomegalovirus-associated.

This CDR3 spans 14 amino acids. In germline, CDR1 is SGHKS, CDR2 YYEKEE (reference sequence). V lost 6 bases and J lost 7; bases outside the gene matches: 4. Sequences were obtained from PBMCs. This chain links TRBV5-5 with TRBJ1-4, with TRBD1 matching 12 bases. The receptor comes from a man younger than 45 in good health and CMV-seronegative. The CDR3 loop reads CASKPGQGAEKLFF. CDR3 DNA: TGTGCCAGCAAACCGGGACAGGGGGCTGAAAAACTGTTTTTT.